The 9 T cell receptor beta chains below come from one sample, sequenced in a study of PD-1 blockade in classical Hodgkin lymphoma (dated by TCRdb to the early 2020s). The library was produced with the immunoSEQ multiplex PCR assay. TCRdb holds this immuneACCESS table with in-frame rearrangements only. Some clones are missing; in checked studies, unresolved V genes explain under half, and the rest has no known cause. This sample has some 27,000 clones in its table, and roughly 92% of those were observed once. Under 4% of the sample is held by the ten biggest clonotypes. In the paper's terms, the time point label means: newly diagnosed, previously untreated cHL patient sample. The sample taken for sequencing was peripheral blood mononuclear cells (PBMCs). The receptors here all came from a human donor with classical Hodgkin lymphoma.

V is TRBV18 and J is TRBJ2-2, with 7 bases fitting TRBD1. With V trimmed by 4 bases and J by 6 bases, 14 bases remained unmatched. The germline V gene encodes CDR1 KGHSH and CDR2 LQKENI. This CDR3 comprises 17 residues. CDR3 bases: TGTGCCAGCTCACTACAGACAGGGATTCGTTTTCCCGGGGAGCTGTTTTTT. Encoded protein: CASSLQTGIRFPGELFF.

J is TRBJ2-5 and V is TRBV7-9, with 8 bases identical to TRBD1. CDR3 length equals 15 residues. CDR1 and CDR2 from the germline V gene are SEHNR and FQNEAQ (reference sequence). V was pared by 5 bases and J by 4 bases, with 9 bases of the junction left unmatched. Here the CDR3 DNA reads TGTGCCAGCAGCACGAACAGGGGGGCGGGAGAGACCCAGTACTTC. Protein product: CASSTNRGAGETQYF.

The CDR3 DNA is TGTGCCAGCAGCTTAGAACTTCCCTACGAGCAGTACTTC. Residues: CASSLELPYEQYF. The chain employs TRBV11-3 and TRBJ2-7; D uncertain. The ends were cut back, 0 bases at V and 2 bases at J, with 5 bases in the middle. Germline values: CDR1 SGHNT, CDR2 YENEEA. The CDR3 extends over 13 amino acids.

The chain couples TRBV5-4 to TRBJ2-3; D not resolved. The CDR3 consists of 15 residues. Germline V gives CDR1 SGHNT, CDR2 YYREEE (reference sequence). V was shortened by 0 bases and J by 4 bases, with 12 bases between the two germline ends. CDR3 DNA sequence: TGTGCCAGCAGCTTGGAGTTGGGTGGGGCAGATACGCAGTATTTT. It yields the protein CASSLELGGADTQYF. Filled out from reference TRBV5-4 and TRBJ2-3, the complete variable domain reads ETGVTQSPTHLIKTRGQQVTLRCSSQSGHNTVSWYQQALGQGPQFIFQYYREEENGRGNFPPRFSGLQFPNYSSELNVNALELDDSALYLCASSLELGGADTQYFGPGTRLTVL.

CDR3 residues: CASREQGRETQYF. Here the CDR3 DNA reads TGTGCCAGCAGGGAACAGGGGAGAGAGACCCAGTACTTC. The rearrangement uses TRBV27 and TRBJ2-5, with TRBD1 matching over 7 bases. Germline V CDR1 and CDR2: MNHEY, SMNVEV (reference sequence). The junction had 5 bases not matched to a gene; V was cut back by 6 bases and J by 4 bases. The CDR3 consists of 13 residues.

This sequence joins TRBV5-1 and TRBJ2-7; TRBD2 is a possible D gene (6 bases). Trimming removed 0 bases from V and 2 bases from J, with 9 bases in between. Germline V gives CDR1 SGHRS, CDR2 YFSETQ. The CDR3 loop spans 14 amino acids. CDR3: CASSLEGGPYEQYF. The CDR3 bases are TGCGCCAGCAGCTTGGAAGGAGGGCCCTACGAGCAGTACTTC. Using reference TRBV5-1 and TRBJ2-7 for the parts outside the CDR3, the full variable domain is KAGVTQTPRYLIKTRGQQVTLSCSPISGHRSVSWYQQTPGQGLQFLFEYFSETQRNKGNFPGRFSGRQFSNSRSEMNVSTLELGDSALYLCASSLEGGPYEQYFGPGTRLTVT.

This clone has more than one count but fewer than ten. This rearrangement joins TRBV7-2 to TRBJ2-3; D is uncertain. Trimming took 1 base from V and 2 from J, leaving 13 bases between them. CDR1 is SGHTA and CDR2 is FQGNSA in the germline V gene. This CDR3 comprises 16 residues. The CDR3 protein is CASSLVVGSITDTQYF. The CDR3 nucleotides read TGTGCCAGCAGCTTAGTTGTAGGTTCCATCACAGATACGCAGTATTTT.

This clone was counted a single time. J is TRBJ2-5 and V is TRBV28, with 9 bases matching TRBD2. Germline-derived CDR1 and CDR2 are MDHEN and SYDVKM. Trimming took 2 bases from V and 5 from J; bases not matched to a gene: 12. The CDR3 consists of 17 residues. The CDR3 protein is CASSLPGVAGVGETQYF. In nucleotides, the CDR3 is TGTGCCAGCAGTTTACCTGGGGTAGCGGGAGTGGGTGAGACCCAGTACTTC.

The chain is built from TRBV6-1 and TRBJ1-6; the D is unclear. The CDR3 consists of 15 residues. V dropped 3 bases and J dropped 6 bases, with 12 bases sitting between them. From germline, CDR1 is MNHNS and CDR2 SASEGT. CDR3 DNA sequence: TGTGCCAGCAGTGATCGGACTTACGGTAATTCACCCCTCCACTTT. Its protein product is CASSDRTYGNSPLHF.